The 2 T cell receptor beta chains given below trace back to one sample, sequenced in a study of blood T cell repertoires in COVID-19. Profiled with immunoSEQ multiplex PCR; TCRdb holds only in-frame clones, not every one. The sample lists under 200,000 clones, around four fifths occurring once. The sequenced material came from peripheral blood. The receptors stem from a man aged 60 to 69 with COVID-19, enrolled during active disease.

This clone was seen a single time. The chain carries TRBV5-4 and TRBJ2-5; D gene unclear. Between the trimmed V and J ends, which lost 1 base and 5 bases, there was a span of 12 bases. Germline values: CDR1 SGHNT, CDR2 YYREEE (reference sequence). The CDR3 totals 14 residues. CDR3 nucleotides: TGTGCCAGCAGCTTGAACACTATTCAGGAGACCCAGTACTTC. Translating it yields CASSLNTIQETQYF.

This clone showed up just once. The chain joins TRBV6-5 to TRBJ2-3; unclear D gene. Germline CDR1 is MNHEY and CDR2 is SVGAGI. V dropped 0 bases and J dropped 1 base, with 8 bases sitting between them. CDR3 size: 15 residues. The CDR3 spells CASSYSSRRTDTQYF. CDR3 nucleotides: TGTGCCAGCAGTTACTCGAGTCGCCGCACAGATACGCAGTATTTT.